The entry below gives a single T cell receptor beta chain sequence along with its context. Its matching antigen is unknown. This sample is part of a study of pediatric ulcerative colitis. Study findings and constraints: Two rectal clonotypes were found only in ulcerative colitis patients, all of them.

The rectum was sampled with one to two pinch biopsies at colonoscopy. CDR3 length: 13 amino acids. V lost 0 bases and J 9 bases, leaving 10 bases between the germline ends. Per the germline V gene, CDR1 is WNHNN and CDR2 is SYGVQD (reference sequence). The protocol was immunoSEQ multiplex PCR, while the TCRdb copy is restricted to in-frame clones and leaves out a portion. The table records 45,000 to 55,000 clones, over 70% of them present only once. This sequence originates from a girl aged 5 to 17 with moderate ulcerative colitis. The chain has TRBV10-1 and TRBJ2-3; D not certain. Sample: gut tissue. The CDR3 DNA sequence: TGCGCCAGCAGTGAGTCACCCTGGTTAACGCAGTATTTT. Its translation is CASSESPWLTQYF.